This TCR beta chain was identified in a study of shared clonotypes between healthy human individuals. Across the study: Every donor yielded three CD4 naive, three CD4 memory, two CD8 naive and one CD8 memory plate.

This clone was recorded only once. The antigen remains undetermined. Trimming left V 6 bases short and J 2 bases short, with 7 bases between. The CDR3 loop spans 11 amino acids. Germline V gene sequence: CDR1 DFQATT, CDR2 SNEGSKA (reference sequence). Whole-study results and caveats: Clonotypes shared by all four sorted-subset donors had higher generation probabilities than non-shared clonotypes. Naive subsets usually exceeded memory subsets in estimated richness.

Naive CD8 cells lacked CD45RO and underwent positive selection for CCR7, leaving out terminally differentiated effector memory CD45RA+ cells. Sequenced by immunoSEQ multiplex PCR; TCRdb stores in-frame clones only, minus some. The sample contains hundreds of thousands of clones, 95% of which appear only once. The J gene is TRBJ2-5, the V gene TRBV20-1, with D unclear. The TCR sequence derives from a woman under 40 in good health. Material for sequencing was naive CD8+ T cells sorted from blood. CDR3 DNA: TGCAGTGCCCCGAGACAAGAGACCCAGTACTTC. It is translated as CSAPRQETQYF.